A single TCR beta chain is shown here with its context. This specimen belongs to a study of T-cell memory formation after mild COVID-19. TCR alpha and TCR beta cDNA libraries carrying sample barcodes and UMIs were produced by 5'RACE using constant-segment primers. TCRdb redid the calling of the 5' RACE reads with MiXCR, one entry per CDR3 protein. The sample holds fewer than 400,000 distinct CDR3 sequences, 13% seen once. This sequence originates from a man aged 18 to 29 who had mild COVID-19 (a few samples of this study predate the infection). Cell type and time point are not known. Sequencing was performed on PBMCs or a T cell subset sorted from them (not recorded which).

In nucleotides, the CDR3 is TGCAGTGCTAGCCCCGGGACAGGGGTTTTGGAGACCCAGTACTTC. Translation: CSASPGTGVLETQYF. The chain joins TRBV20-1 to TRBJ2-5, with 10 bases matching TRBD1. V gave up 3 bases and J gave up 5 bases; unmatched junction bases: 9. This CDR3 spans 15 amino acids. Germline lookup yields CDR1 DFQATT and CDR2 SNEGSKA (reference sequence).